The 21 T cell receptor beta chains in this list originate from one sample, sequenced in a study of blood T cell repertoires in COVID-19. Only in-frame clones appear in the TCRdb table, and some are missing; sequencing was by immunoSEQ multiplex PCR. The sample holds about 100,000 clones; around 90% are singletons and the top ten take around 5.7%. Sequences were obtained from peripheral blood. These receptors originate from an older man with acute or convalescent COVID-19.

The V gene is TRBV28, the J gene TRBJ2-1; no clear D. Between the trimmed V and J ends, which lost 5 bases and 8 bases, there was a span of 7 bases. The CDR3 spans 11 residues. Germline lookup yields CDR1 MDHEN and CDR2 SYDVKM. The DNA for the CDR3 is TGTGCCAGCAGTACCGAGTATGAGCAGTTCTTC. Amino acids: CASSTEYEQFF.

A few counts support this clone. The chain uses TRBV10-2 and TRBJ1-1; 8 bases fit TRBD1. The CDR3 loop spans 13 amino acids. The trim removed 6 bases at V and 1 base at J, leaving 1 base unmatched. CDR1 is WSHSY, CDR2 SAAADI, per germline. The CDR3 sequence: CASRTGANTEAFF. The CDR3 bases are TGCGCCAGCAGGACAGGGGCGAACACTGAAGCTTTCTTT.

The chain combines TRBV6-5 with TRBJ2-2; possible D gene TRBD1, 6 bases. The CDR3 is 16 amino acids. The V end lost 0 bases, the J end lost 4 bases, and 12 bases lay between the germline ends. Germline CDR1 reads MNHEY; CDR2 reads SVGAGI. Written as DNA, the CDR3 is TGTGCCAGCAGTTACTCACAGGGTTTTGGCACCGGGGAGCTGTTTTTT. Translation gives CASSYSQGFGTGELFF.

The V and J genes are TRBV11-3 and TRBJ1-1, with 7 bases aligning to TRBD1. The CDR3 loop spans 12 amino acids. The junction had 3 bases not matched to a gene; V was cut back by 4 bases and J by 7 bases. The germline gives CDR1 SGHNT, CDR2 YENEEA. The CDR3 here is CASSYRTGEAFF. DNA for the CDR3: TGTGCCAGCAGCTACCGGACAGGTGAAGCTTTCTTT.

The V call is TRBV4-3, the J call TRBJ2-7; TRBD2 matches 10 bases. The V gene end was trimmed by 0 bases and the J gene end by 3 bases; junction bases not matched to a gene: 5. CDR3 length equals 16 residues. The germline CDR1 and CDR2 sequences are LGHNA and YSLEER. CDR3 nucleotide sequence: TGCGCCAGCAGCCAAGATGGAGGACTAGCGGTCTACGAGCAGTACTTC. This gives the protein CASSQDGGLAVYEQYF.

The count of this clone is one. This chain uses TRBV4-3 with TRBJ1-2; D unclear. This CDR3 region has 13 residues. Trimming pared 0 bases from V and 8 bases from J, leaving 10 bases between. Germline values: CDR1 LGHNA, CDR2 YSLEER. CDR3 nucleotides: TGCGCCAGCAGCCAAGATAGTTTTGCCGGCTACACCTTC. Translated: CASSQDSFAGYTF.

The chain links TRBV7-3 to TRBJ2-3, with D possibly TRBD1 on 5 matching bases. Trimming shortened V by 4 bases and J by 8 bases, and 13 bases separated the two germline ends. Germline CDR1 and CDR2: SGHTA and FQGTGA. CDR3 length: 13 amino acids. CDR3 nucleotides: TGTGCCAGCAGCTCGCAAGGGGCAGGTACGCAGTATTTT. Amino acids: CASSSQGAGTQYF.

The V and J genes are TRBV5-6 and TRBJ2-1; 12 bases are a match to TRBD2. CDR3 size: 12 residues. Germline loops: CDR1 SGHDT, CDR2 YYEEEE. V was pared by 1 base and J by 15 bases, with 2 bases of the junction left unmatched. The CDR3 bases are TGTGCCAGCAGCTTGACTAGCGGGGGGCCGTTCTTC. Protein: CASSLTSGGPFF.

The V gene is TRBV7-2, the J gene TRBJ2-1, with 7 bases that match TRBD2. The germline V gene encodes CDR1 SGHTA and CDR2 FQGNSA. V lost 5 bases to trimming and J lost 4 bases; unmatched junction nucleotides: 14. The CDR3 extends over 17 amino acids. Here the CDR3 DNA reads TGTGCCAGCAGCCCCGGCCGCGGGAGCACCAGGTACAATGAGCAGTTCTTC. Its protein product is CASSPGRGSTRYNEQFF.

This clone was observed once. The V call is TRBV6-2 or TRBV6-3, the J call TRBJ1-1; D is possibly TRBD1 (5 bases). Trimming took 0 bases from V and 0 from J, leaving 11 bases between them. Per the germline V gene, CDR1 is MNHEY and CDR2 is SVGEGT. The CDR3 contains 16 residues. CDR3 bases: TGTGCCAGCAGTTACTCGGCCAGGGTCATGAACACTGAAGCTTTCTTT. This encodes CASSYSARVMNTEAFF.

The gene calls are TRBV27 and TRBJ1-3, with D perhaps TRBD1 (5 bases). CDR3 size: 15 residues. Germline V gene sequence: CDR1 MNHEY, CDR2 SMNVEV (reference sequence). V lost 6 bases and J 2 bases, leaving 14 bases between the germline ends. CDR3 DNA sequence: TGTGCCAGCAGCTTGACTGGGGCTGCTGGAAACACCATATATTTT. Protein: CASSLTGAAGNTIYF.

The rearrangement uses TRBV15 and TRBJ1-2; D might be TRBD1 (5 bases). Germline values: CDR1 LNHNV, CDR2 YYDKDF (reference sequence). The V end lost 8 bases, the J end lost 8 bases, and 18 bases lay between the germline ends. The CDR3 runs 13 residues. The CDR3 sequence: CATHTAGRRGYTF. As DNA, the CDR3 is TGTGCCACCCACACTGCGGGGCGCAGGGGCTACACCTTC.

This chain connects TRBV24-1 to TRBJ1-2; D perhaps matches TRBD1 (5 bases). V was clipped by 5 bases and J by 7 bases, with 13 bases between them. This CDR3 spans 13 amino acids. CDR1 is KGHDR and CDR2 is SFDVKD in the germline V gene. CDR3 nucleotide sequence: TGTGCCACCAGTGGGCCCAGGGCGAGTGGCTACACCTTC. It is translated as CATSGPRASGYTF.

The rearrangement uses TRBV20-1 and TRBJ2-3; the D is unclear. CDR3 size: 11 residues. Germline V gene data show CDR1 as DFQATT and CDR2 as SNEGSKA (reference sequence). V was pared by 8 bases and J by 6 bases, with 12 bases between. The CDR3 is CSPILGDTQYF. CDR3 in DNA: TGCAGTCCCATTCTCGGGGATACGCAGTATTTT.

J is TRBJ2-7 and V is TRBV7-9; D ambiguous. This CDR3 spans 11 amino acids. In germline, CDR1 is SEHNR, CDR2 FQNEAQ (reference sequence). V lost 8 bases, J lost 3 bases, and 8 bases lay in between. The CDR3 bases are TGTGCCAGCGAGAACGGCTACGAGCAGTACTTC. The encoded protein is CASENGYEQYF.

CDR3 coding DNA: TGTGCCAGCTCGCCTCGGGCAACTAATGAAAAACTGTTTTTT. This sequence encodes CASSPRATNEKLFF. The chain carries TRBV18 and TRBJ1-4; D is unclear. Germline lookup yields CDR1 KGHSH and CDR2 LQKENI. The CDR3 consists of 14 residues. V was cut by 6 bases and J by 0 bases, with 8 bases left in between.

The CDR3 spells CARLETGTRRTSSGNTIYF. The CDR3 bases are TGCGCCAGACTTGAGACAGGGACTAGACGGACAAGCTCTGGAAACACCATATATTTT. This rearrangement joins TRBV23-1 to TRBJ1-3; 7 bases align to TRBD1. TRBV23-1 is given ORF status, its function remaining uncertain. With 9 bases clipped from V and 0 bases from J, the junction kept 20 bases outside the gene matches. CDR3 length: 19 amino acids.

The rearrangement joins TRBV5-6 to TRBJ2-1, with 10 nucleotides matching TRBD2. Germline CDR1 reads SGHDT; CDR2 reads YYEEEE. There are 15 residues in the CDR3. J gave up 3 bases and V 5 bases, and 5 bases lay outside the gene matches. The CDR3 coding sequence is TGTGCCAGCAGAGATCGGACTAGCGGCTACAATGAGCAGTTCTTC. Its translation is CASRDRTSGYNEQFF.

The chain has TRBV11-2 and TRBJ1-1, with TRBD1 as a possible D gene (6 bases). This CDR3 is 14 amino acids long. Trimming shortened V by 0 bases and J by 10 bases, and 15 bases separated the two germline ends. CDR1 is SGHAT and CDR2 is FQNNGV in the germline V gene. In nucleotides, the CDR3 is TGTGCCAGCAGCTTAGATCGGAGAGGCAGGGGAGCTTTCTTT. Its protein product is CASSLDRRGRGAFF.

As DNA, the CDR3 is TGTGCCAGCAGCCAAGATAAGGGCAGGGGGCCTGGAAACACCATATATTTT. It is translated as CASSQDKGRGPGNTIYF. This rearrangement joins TRBV3-1 (or the pseudogene TRBV3-2) to TRBJ1-3, with 8 nucleotides matching TRBD1. Germline CDR1 is LGHDT and CDR2 is YNNKEL (reference sequence). V shed 0 bases and J 2 bases; nucleotides not matched to a gene: 6. CDR3 length equals 17 residues.

The chain joins TRBV9 to TRBJ2-7; possible D gene TRBD2, 6 bases. Germline V gene lookup returns CDR1 SGDLS and CDR2 YYNGEE. Trimming removed 7 bases from V and 3 bases from J, with 20 bases in between. The CDR3 has 15 residues. The CDR3: CASGSAPGLVYEQYF. Here the CDR3 DNA reads TGTGCCAGCGGATCCGCTCCGGGACTTGTCTACGAGCAGTACTTC.